This passage covers 7 T cell receptor beta chains from one sample sequenced in a study of blood T cell repertoires in COVID-19. Clones were sequenced by immunoSEQ multiplex PCR, and TCRdb holds only the in-frame ones, with some missing. The sample lists roughly 420,000 clones, 88% occurring once. What was sequenced was PBMCs or T cells enriched from blood (not recorded which). The receptors were gathered from a woman in her twenties or thirties with acute COVID-19.

V is TRBV18 and J is TRBJ2-1; the match to TRBD2 covers 7 bases. CDR1 is KGHSH and CDR2 is LQKENI in the germline V gene. The CDR3 runs to 17 residues. The trim removed 1 base at V and 4 bases at J, leaving 10 bases unmatched. The CDR3 sequence: CASSPRPGERGYNEQFF. The CDR3 region has the DNA TGTGCCAGCTCACCACGGCCTGGCGAGCGGGGTTACAATGAGCAGTTCTTC.

The rearrangement joins TRBV14 to TRBJ1-2, with 9 nucleotides matching TRBD1. V was pared by 1 base and J by 2 bases, with 5 bases of the junction left unmatched. Germline loops: CDR1 SGHDN, CDR2 FVKESK. The CDR3 consists of 16 residues. In DNA, the CDR3 is TGTGCCAGCAGCCAAGGTCCCGGGACAGGGAACTATGGCTACACCTTC. Protein sequence: CASSQGPGTGNYGYTF.

J is TRBJ1-6 and V is TRBV5-4; 11 bases map to TRBD1. Germline V CDR1 and CDR2: SGHNT, YYREEE (reference sequence). J gave up 7 bases and V 3 bases, and 12 bases lay outside the gene matches. The CDR3 contains 18 residues. The CDR3, as DNA: TGTGCCAGCAGCTCTTTGGACAGGGGGCCAGGGGGGAATTCACCCCTCCACTTT. Its translation is CASSSLDRGPGGNSPLHF.

The V call is TRBV24-1, the J call TRBJ1-5; D uncertain. CDR1 and CDR2 (germline): KGHDR, SFDVKD. The CDR3 spans 14 residues. Trimming shortened V by 1 base and J by 4 bases, and 7 bases separated the two germline ends. The CDR3 spells CATSDFRANQPQHF. CDR3 DNA: TGTGCCACCAGTGATTTTCGAGCAAATCAGCCCCAGCATTTT.

CDR3 nucleotides: TGCGCCAGCAGCCGGCCCTTACCGGGACAGGGCTACGAGCAGTACTTC. Its protein is CASSRPLPGQGYEQYF. The rearrangement joins TRBV4-1 to TRBJ2-7, with TRBD1 matching 9 bases. This CDR3 comprises 16 residues. V shed 4 bases, J shed 3 bases, and the junction held 10 bases outside the gene matches. CDR1 and CDR2 from the germline V gene are MGHRA and YSYEKL.

This chain uses TRBV7-6 with TRBJ2-1; the match to TRBD2 covers 8 bases. Per germline, CDR1 SGHVS and CDR2 FNYEAQ. CDR3 size: 15 residues. Trimming cost V 2 bases and J 6 bases; bases outside gene matches: 6. CDR3 coding DNA: TGTGCCAGCAGCTTAACGAGCGGGGGCGGCAATGAGCAGTTCTTC. It codes for CASSLTSGGGNEQFF.

For the CDR3, the DNA is TGTGCCAGCAGTCCGTCGAGAGGGGGGGACTATGGCTACACCTTC. This sequence encodes CASSPSRGGDYGYTF. J is TRBJ1-2 and V is TRBV27, with a tentative D call TRBD1 (6 bases). Germline V lookup: CDR1 MNHEY, CDR2 SMNVEV (reference sequence). The CDR3 totals 15 residues. V was cut by 5 bases and J by 3 bases, with 16 bases left in between.